This is a list of T cell receptor beta chains from one sample in a study of T-cell memory formation after mild COVID-19. Using its own MiXCR run on the 5' RACE reads, TCRdb lists one record per CDR3 protein. In the table there are roughly 130,000 distinct CDR3 sequences, around 6.3% of which are singletons. The sequencing sample was made of PBMCs or a T cell subset sorted from them (not recorded which). These receptors all come from an adult woman who had mild COVID-19 (a few samples of this study predate the infection). Cell type and time point are not known. The CDR3 runs from the conserved cysteine through the conserved F or W. A D gene is named only where the DNA matches it firmly. Rows give clone size only sometimes, using once, few, many, or a class for an expanded clone.

>few|TRBJ2-7|TRBD1|TRBV4-3
CASSQAWDRGVEQYF
TGCGCCAGCAGCCAAGCCTGGGACAGGGGTGTGGAGCAGTACTTC
>NA|TRBJ2-1|NA|TRBV4-2
CASSQDKGGSYNEQFF
TGTGCCAGCAGCCAAGATAAGGGGGGGTCCTACAATGAGCAGTTCTTC
>many|TRBJ1-1|NA|TRBV7-9
CASSLYRTENTEAFF
TGTGCCAGCAGCTTATACCGGACAGAGAACACTGAAGCTTTCTTT
>few|TRBJ1-2|NA|TRBV11-2
CASSSPRFTYGYTF
TGTGCCAGCAGCTCCCCGCGGTTTACCTATGGCTACACCTTC
>few|TRBJ2-5|TRBD1|TRBV11-2
CASSLGRGHETQYF
TGTGCCAGCAGCTTGGGCAGGGGGCATGAGACCCAGTACTTC
>NA|TRBJ2-7|NA|TRBV4-3
CASSQDRTGSGYEQYF
TGCGCCAGCAGCCAAGATCGTACAGGGTCGGGTTACGAGCAGTACTTC
>NA|TRBJ2-7|NA|TRBV5-6
CASSLVGGQSLYEQYF
TGTGCCAGCAGCTTGGTTGGAGGTCAGTCCCTCTACGAGCAGTACTTC
>NA|TRBJ1-2|TRBD1|TRBV6-5
CASSYYRTGGDGYTF
TGTGCCAGCAGTTACTACCGGACAGGGGGCGATGGCTACACCTTC
>few|TRBJ2-5|NA|TRBV5-1
CASSSGRLRETQYF
TGCGCCAGCAGCTCGGGACGCCTTAGAGAGACCCAGTACTTC
>many|TRBJ2-1|NA|TRBV18
CASSPNGDGEQFF
TGTGCCAGCTCACCAAATGGGGATGGTGAGCAGTTCTTC
>NA|TRBJ2-1|NA|TRBV20-1
CSAQGIGDEQFF
TGCAGTGCCCAGGGGATTGGTGATGAGCAGTTCTTC
>many|TRBJ2-1|NA|TRBV11-2
CASSLRRGNEQFF
TGTGCCAGCAGCTTACGTCGGGGCAATGAGCAGTTCTTC
>few|TRBJ2-2|NA|TRBV11-2
CASSSIPGHSTGELFF
TGTGCCAGCAGCTCCATCCCGGGACACTCCACCGGGGAGCTGTTTTTT
>few|TRBJ1-6|TRBD1|TRBV12-3/TRBV12-4
CASSLGTANSPLHF
TGTGCCAGCAGCCTCGGGACAGCGAATTCACCCCTCCACTTT
>NA|TRBJ2-2|TRBD1|TRBV5-1
CASSLGQGRANTGELFF
TGCGCCAGCAGCTTAGGACAGGGCCGAGCGAACACCGGGGAGCTGTTTTTT
>NA|TRBJ1-1|NA|TRBV11-2
CASSLEPLSEAFF
TGTGCCAGCAGCTTAGAACCTCTAAGTGAAGCTTTCTTT
>many|TRBJ2-3|TRBD2|TRBV5-1
CASSPGDYTDTQYF
TGCGCCAGCAGCCCGGGGGACTACACAGATACGCAGTATTTT
>NA|TRBJ1-2|NA|TRBV21-1
CASSKGFGRNNYGYTF
TGTGCCAGCAGCAAAGGATTCGGCAGAAATAACTATGGCTACACCTTC
>few|TRBJ1-1|TRBD1|TRBV4-2
CASSPEGWAGGKGNTEAFF
TGTGCCAGCAGCCCAGAAGGGTGGGCAGGGGGTAAGGGGAACACTGAAGCTTTCTTT
>NA|TRBJ2-5|NA|TRBV3-1
CASSQGEGERETQYF
TGTGCCAGCAGCCAAGGGGAAGGGGAACGGGAGACCCAGTACTTC
>few|TRBJ1-1|NA|TRBV27
CASSHNLGTLPTEAFF
TGTGCCAGCAGTCATAATCTGGGCACCCTCCCCACTGAAGCTTTCTTT
>NA|TRBJ1-2|NA|TRBV4-3
CASSQEGRGFDGYTF
TGCGCCAGCAGCCAAGAGGGAAGGGGATTCGATGGCTACACCTTC
>many|TRBJ1-4|TRBD1|TRBV4-2
CASSQDRDRATNEKLFF
TGTGCCAGCAGCCAAGATCGGGACAGGGCAACTAATGAAAAACTGTTTTTT
>many|TRBJ1-1|NA|TRBV5-1
CASSLEGRSWAFF
TGCGCCAGCAGCTTGGAGGGCAGAAGCTGGGCTTTCTTT
>few|TRBJ1-1|NA|TRBV5-6
CASSPPTGLAFF
TGTGCCAGCAGCCCCCCTACAGGGTTGGCTTTCTTT
>NA|TRBJ2-5|NA|TRBV9
CASSVVWRRLQETQYF
TGTGCCAGCAGCGTAGTATGGCGACGTTTACAAGAGACCCAGTACTTC
>NA|TRBJ2-1|NA|TRBV18
CASSPPIGTQGNNEQFF
TGTGCCAGCTCCCCGCCAATAGGGACCCAAGGGAACAATGAGCAGTTCTTC
>NA|TRBJ2-2|NA|TRBV5-1
CASSLGGTWTGELFF
TGCGCCAGCAGCTTGGGGGGGACGTGGACCGGGGAGCTGTTTTTT
>few|TRBJ2-1|NA|TRBV6-5
CASSYSFPESSYNEQFF
TGTGCCAGCAGTTACTCGTTCCCCGAAAGCTCCTACAATGAGCAGTTCTTC
>NA|TRBJ1-1|NA|TRBV18
CASSPGLVREGRTAFF
TGTGCCAGCTCACCGGGGCTAGTCCGGGAGGGCCGGACGGCTTTCTTT
>NA|TRBJ2-3|TRBD2|TRBV6-5
CASSYLASGGSDTQYF
TGTGCCAGCAGTTACCTTGCTAGCGGGGGGTCGGATACGCAGTATTTT
>NA|TRBJ2-2|NA|TRBV12-3/TRBV12-4
CASSLAQVTNTGELFF
TGTGCCAGCAGTTTAGCCCAGGTCACGAACACCGGGGAGCTGTTTTTT
>few|TRBJ2-1|TRBD2|TRBV7-8
CASSLARGGKHNEQFF
TGTGCCAGCAGCTTAGCGCGCGGGGGGAAACACAATGAGCAGTTCTTC
>NA|TRBJ1-5|NA|TRBV7-9
CASSSNVRGDQPQHF
TGTGCCAGCAGCTCAAACGTCCGGGGAGATCAGCCCCAGCATTTT
>few|TRBJ2-7|NA|TRBV12-3/TRBV12-4
CASSRARGNEQYF
TGTGCCAGCAGCCGGGCGAGGGGAAACGAGCAGTACTTC
>few|TRBJ2-7|NA|TRBV3-1
CASSLGHIDEQYF
TGTGCCAGCAGCCTCGGACATATCGATGAGCAGTACTTC